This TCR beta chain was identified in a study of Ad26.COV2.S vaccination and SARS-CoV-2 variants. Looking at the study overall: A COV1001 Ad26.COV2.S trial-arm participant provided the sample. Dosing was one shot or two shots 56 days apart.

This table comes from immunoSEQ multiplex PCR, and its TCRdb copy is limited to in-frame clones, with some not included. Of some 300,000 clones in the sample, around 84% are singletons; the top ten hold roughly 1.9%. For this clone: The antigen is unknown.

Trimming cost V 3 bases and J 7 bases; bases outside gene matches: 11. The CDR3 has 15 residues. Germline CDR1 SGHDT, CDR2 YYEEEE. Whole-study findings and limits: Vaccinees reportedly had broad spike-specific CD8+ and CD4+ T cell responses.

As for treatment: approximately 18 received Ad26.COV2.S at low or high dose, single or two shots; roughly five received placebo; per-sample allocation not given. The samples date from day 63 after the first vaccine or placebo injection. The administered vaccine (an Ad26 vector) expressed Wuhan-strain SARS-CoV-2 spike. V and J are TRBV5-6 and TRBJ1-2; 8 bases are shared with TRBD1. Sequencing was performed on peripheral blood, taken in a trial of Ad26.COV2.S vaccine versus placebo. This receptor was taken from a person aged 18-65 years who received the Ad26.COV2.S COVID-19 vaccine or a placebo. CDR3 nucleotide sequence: TGTGCCAGCAGCTCGTGGGGACAGGTGTATTCTGGCTACACCTTC. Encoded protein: CASSSWGQVYSGYTF.